A single sample gave rise to the 24 T cell receptor beta chains below, sequenced in a study of blood T cell repertoires in COVID-19. The repertoire was sequenced with immunoSEQ multiplex PCR; TCRdb's copy has only in-frame clones and lacks some. The sample has 100,000 to 120,000 clones, just over 75% seen once. The source material was peripheral blood. The receptor source for this set is a woman at least 80 years old with acute or convalescent COVID-19.

The chain couples TRBV7-2 to TRBJ1-5; D unclear. The V gene lost 5 bases and the J gene lost 6 bases, with 20 bases spanning the gap. This CDR3 comprises 16 residues. Germline V CDR1 and CDR2: SGHTA, FQGNSA. DNA for the CDR3: TGTGCCAGCAGCAAAAAAGGAGGAACAGACGTTCAGCCCCAGCATTTT. This sequence encodes CASSKKGGTDVQPQHF.

This clone turned up a few times. J is TRBJ2-2 and V is TRBV6-5; 7 bases are shared with TRBD2. The CDR3 consists of 15 residues. From germline, CDR1 is MNHEY and CDR2 SVGAGI. Trimming cost V 9 bases and J 2 bases; bases outside gene matches: 9. The CDR3 DNA reads TGTGCCAGTCAGGAACCGGGGGGAAACACCGGGGAGCTGTTTTTT. This encodes CASQEPGGNTGELFF.

V is TRBV10-3 and J is TRBJ2-7, with D tentatively TRBD1 (6 bases). In germline, CDR1 is ENHRY, CDR2 SYGVKD. The CDR3 extends over 13 amino acids. Trimming stripped 8 bases from V and 3 bases from J, with 14 bases between. The CDR3: CAIQTGIDYEQYF. In DNA form, the CDR3 reads TGTGCCATCCAGACAGGAATAGACTACGAGCAGTACTTC.

This chain links TRBV5-6 with TRBJ1-2; 11 bases align to TRBD1. In germline, CDR1 is SGHDT, CDR2 YYEEEE. The CDR3 is 16 amino acids. V was clipped by 2 bases and J by 6 bases; unmatched bases: 9. CDR3 bases: TGTGCCAGCAGCTTCGGTACGGGACAGGGGGGAAATGGCTACACCTTC. This codes for CASSFGTGQGGNGYTF.

This chain links TRBV15 with TRBJ1-2, with 7 bases that match TRBD1. The V segment lost 3 bases and the J segment 4 bases; nucleotides outside the gene matches: 5. Germline values: CDR1 LNHNV, CDR2 YYDKDF (reference sequence). The CDR3 sequence is 14 residues long. The CDR3 DNA sequence: TGTGCCACCAGCAGGGGGACAGAACCCTATGGCTACACCTTC. It codes for CATSRGTEPYGYTF.

The CDR3 loop is CASSFSGTRIGELFF. DNA for the CDR3: TGTGCCAGCAGTTTTTCGGGGACAAGGATCGGGGAGCTGTTTTTT. The rearrangement links TRBV28 to TRBJ2-2, with D possibly being TRBD1 (6 bases). Germline V gives CDR1 MDHEN, CDR2 SYDVKM. This CDR3 comprises 15 residues. The germline V and J ends were trimmed by 3 bases and 7 bases, with 15 bases remaining between them.

The rearrangement joins TRBV10-3 to TRBJ2-3; a possible D gene is TRBD1 (6 bases). The V gene lost 6 bases and the J gene lost 5 bases, with 15 bases spanning the gap. The CDR3 is 14 amino acids. Germline values: CDR1 ENHRY, CDR2 SYGVKD. The CDR3 reads CAISHLKQGDTQYF. The CDR3 DNA sequence: TGTGCCATCAGCCACCTTAAACAGGGAGATACGCAGTATTTT.

The V gene is TRBV19, the J gene TRBJ1-1; TRBD1 matches at 9 bases. The CDR3 sequence is 14 residues long. With V trimmed by 4 bases and J by 7 bases, 7 bases remained unmatched. Germline V CDR1 and CDR2: LNHDA, SQIVND (reference sequence). DNA of the CDR3: TGTGCCAGTAGTACAACAGGGGGCGCGAATGAAGCTTTCTTT. Its protein is CASSTTGGANEAFF.

CDR3 sequence reads: CASSYSGVSGNTIYF. The CDR3, as DNA: TGTGCCAGCAGCTATTCGGGTGTATCTGGAAACACCATATATTTT. The gene calls are TRBV5-5 and TRBJ1-3, with no clear D. CDR1 SGHKS and CDR2 YYEKEE come from the germline V gene (reference sequence). Deletions cut 3 bases from V and 1 base from J, with 11 bases between. The CDR3 runs to 15 residues.

The genes are TRBV2 and TRBJ2-2; TRBD2 matches at 8 bases. CDR3 length: 16 amino acids. CDR1 SNHLY and CDR2 FYNNEI come from the germline V gene. The V gene end was trimmed by 2 bases and the J gene end by 2 bases; junction bases not matched to a gene: 4. CDR3 loop: CASSEPAGVNTGELFF. DNA for the CDR3: TGTGCCAGCAGTGAACCAGCGGGGGTCAACACCGGGGAGCTGTTTTTT.

The rearrangement joins TRBV5-1 to TRBJ1-1; 7 bases match TRBD1. This CDR3 has 17 residues. With 1 base clipped from V and 1 base from J, the junction kept 10 bases outside the gene matches. Looked up from germline, CDR1 is SGHRS and CDR2 is YFSETQ. This CDR3 reads CASSLQGGGLSNTEAFF. The CDR3 bases are TGCGCCAGCAGCTTGCAAGGGGGCGGGCTCTCGAACACTGAAGCTTTCTTT.

The chain recombines TRBV7-8 with TRBJ1-1; 7 bases match TRBD1. The CDR3 is 13 amino acids. Losses at the gene ends were 5 bases for V and 7 bases for J; bases not matched to a gene: 7. Germline V lookup: CDR1 SGHVS, CDR2 FQNEAQ. The CDR3 nucleotides read TGTGCCAGCAGCATCAGACAGGGCGGTGAAGCTTTCTTT. Its protein is CASSIRQGGEAFF.

This clone was seen more than once but under ten times. The J gene is TRBJ2-6, the V gene TRBV3-1 (or the pseudogene TRBV3-2); tentatively, D is TRBD2 (6 bases). Trimming stripped 5 bases from V and 2 bases from J, with 16 bases between. Germline loops: CDR1 LGHDT, CDR2 YNNKEL (reference sequence). CDR3 length: 17 residues. The CDR3 DNA sequence: TGTGCCAGCAGCAACAAGCCCACGGGGGCTGGGGCCAACGTCCTGACTTTC. Translated, it gives CASSNKPTGAGANVLTF.

The CDR3 nucleotides are TGTGCCACCGGTGGGGGGTATGATCAGCCCCAGCATTTT. This gives the protein CATGGGYDQPQHF. This rearrangement joins TRBV6-5 to TRBJ1-5; perhaps TRBD1 as D (5 bases). Trimming pared 10 bases from V and 5 bases from J, leaving 15 bases between. CDR3 length: 13 residues. Per germline, CDR1 MNHEY and CDR2 SVGAGI.

The chain recombines TRBV3-1 (or the pseudogene TRBV3-2) with TRBJ1-2; a possible D gene is TRBD1 (6 bases). This CDR3 region has 14 residues. V dropped 4 bases and J dropped 4 bases, with 13 bases sitting between them. CDR1 is LGHDT, CDR2 YNNKEL, per germline (reference sequence). CDR3 sequence: CASSRDQGSYGYTF. Here the CDR3 DNA reads TGTGCCAGCAGCCGTGACCAGGGGAGCTATGGCTACACCTTC.

This clone was seen a handful of times. The chain couples TRBV5-1 to TRBJ1-1; D remains unclear. This CDR3 is 15 amino acids long. V was cut by 1 base and J by 0 bases, with 10 bases left in between. Germline V lookup: CDR1 SGHRS, CDR2 YFSETQ. The CDR3 here is CASSLSTYMNTEAFF. The CDR3 nucleotides are TGCGCCAGCAGCTTGTCCACGTACATGAACACTGAAGCTTTCTTT. Filled out from reference TRBV5-1 and TRBJ1-1, the complete variable domain reads KAGVTQTPRYLIKTRGQQVTLSCSPISGHRSVSWYQQTPGQGLQFLFEYFSETQRNKGNFPGRFSGRQFSNSRSEMNVSTLELGDSALYLCASSLSTYMNTEAFFGQGTRLTVV.

This chain uses TRBV11-2 with TRBJ1-6; no firm D call. The CDR3 consists of 13 residues. Germline CDR1 is SGHAT and CDR2 is FQNNGV. Trimming removed 1 base at V and 7 bases at J, with 5 bases between. The CDR3 nucleotides read TGTGCCAGCAGCTTAGGAGGGAATTCACCCCTCCACTTT. As protein: CASSLGGNSPLHF.

CDR3 DNA: TGTGCCAGCACCCGGGACATCTATGGCTACACCTTC. Translation: CASTRDIYGYTF. This chain uses TRBV7-9 with TRBJ1-2, with D possibly matching TRBD1 (6 bases). The CDR3 is 12 residues long. CDR1 SEHNR and CDR2 FQNEAQ come from the germline V gene (reference sequence). Trimming cost V 7 bases and J 4 bases, with 10 bases left between them.

This clone has just a few counts. This sequence joins TRBV19 and TRBJ2-6; TRBD2 matches at 10 bases. Germline CDR1 reads LNHDA; CDR2 reads SQIVND (reference sequence). With 5 bases clipped from V and 0 bases from J, the junction kept 10 bases outside the gene matches. CDR3 length: 19 amino acids. The CDR3 DNA reads TGTGCCAGTAGTTGGAGCGGGAGGGCCCTAAGCTCTGGGGCCAACGTCCTGACTTTC. This gives the protein CASSWSGRALSSGANVLTF. Full variable domain (outside the CDR3, taken from reference TRBV19 and TRBJ2-6): DGGITQSPKYLFRKEGQNVTLSCEQNLNHDAMYWYRQDPGQGLRLIYYSQIVNDFQKGDIAEGYSVSREKKESFPLTVTSAQKNPTAFYLCASSWSGRALSSGANVLTFGAGSRLTVL.

The gene calls are TRBV7-6 and TRBJ2-3; 7 positions agree with TRBD2. The CDR3 has 16 amino acids. The ends lost 1 base at V and 0 bases at J; junction bases unmatched: 4. Per the germline V gene, CDR1 is SGHVS and CDR2 is FNYEAQ. The CDR3 sequence: CASSLVAGSSTDTQYF. CDR3 nucleotides: TGTGCCAGCAGCTTAGTAGCGGGTTCTAGCACAGATACGCAGTATTTT.

V gene TRBV19 combines with J gene TRBJ2-1; 7 bases agree with TRBD1. V lost 6 bases, J lost 6 bases, and 5 bases stayed unmatched. This CDR3 comprises 13 residues. Germline values: CDR1 LNHDA, CDR2 SQIVND (reference sequence). The CDR3 region has the DNA TGTGCCAGTAGCCTCGACAGGGTCAATGAGCAGTTCTTC. Encoded protein: CASSLDRVNEQFF.

The chain joins TRBV5-4 to TRBJ2-7, with 7 nucleotides matching TRBD1. V was pared by 1 base and J by 0 bases, with 10 bases of the junction left unmatched. Per the germline V gene, CDR1 is SGHNT and CDR2 is YYREEE (reference sequence). The CDR3 runs to 17 residues. CDR3 loop: CASSLQSGGRSSYEQYF. Written as DNA, the CDR3 is TGTGCCAGCAGCTTGCAATCAGGGGGTAGAAGCTCCTACGAGCAGTACTTC.

The chain carries TRBV27 and TRBJ2-7; weak D call: TRBD2 (6 bases). The V end lost 7 bases, the J end lost 2 bases, and 21 bases lay between the germline ends. The V gene's germline CDR1 is MNHEY and CDR2 SMNVEV (reference sequence). There are 16 residues in the CDR3. CDR3 sequence: CASTSGAARGTYEQYF. The CDR3, as DNA: TGTGCCAGCACCTCTGGGGCGGCCCGGGGGACCTACGAGCAGTACTTC.

This clone was seen only a few times. The chain recombines TRBV3-1 (or the pseudogene TRBV3-2) with TRBJ2-7; TRBD2 might be the D (6 bases). Trimming removed 0 bases from V and 4 bases from J, with 13 bases in between. Germline assignment: CDR1 LGHDT and CDR2 YNNKEL (reference sequence). The CDR3 is 15 residues long. The CDR3 DNA reads as TGTGCCAGCAGCCAAGATCCGGCGGGGTTTTACGAGCAGTACTTC. Encoded protein: CASSQDPAGFYEQYF.